The 3 T cell receptor beta chains given below trace back to one sample, sequenced in a study of blood T cell repertoires in COVID-19. Libraries were prepared by immunoSEQ multiplex PCR; TCRdb keeps only in-frame clonotypes and omits some of them. The data contain about 73,000 clones, 70% to 85% of them seen just once; the ten biggest clones take up 1.5% to 2%. Sequencing was carried out using peripheral blood. Receptor source: a woman aged 60-75 years with acute or convalescent COVID-19.

This sequence joins TRBV28 and TRBJ1-2, with 7 positions matching TRBD1. This CDR3 has 14 residues. The germline CDR1 and CDR2 sequences are MDHEN and SYDVKM. Trimming cost V 4 bases and J 7 bases; bases outside gene matches: 9. CDR3 residues: CASSSLNRGGGYTF. The CDR3 bases are TGTGCCAGCAGTTCACTCAACAGGGGTGGTGGCTACACCTTC.

CDR3 nucleotide sequence: TGTGCCAGTAGCCCAGGCTCCTACGAGCAGTACTTC. This translates into CASSPGSYEQYF. This chain uses TRBV19 with TRBJ2-7; D is unresolved. Germline V gene lookup returns CDR1 LNHDA and CDR2 SQIVND (reference sequence). This CDR3 has 12 amino acids. The V end was cut by 6 bases, the J end by 0 bases, with 6 bases between.

V and J are TRBV10-2 and TRBJ1-3, with TRBD1 matching 8 bases. V lost 6 bases, J lost 4 bases, and 11 bases stayed unmatched. This CDR3 is 16 amino acids long. Germline loops: CDR1 WSHSY, CDR2 SAAADI. The CDR3 DNA follows: TGCGCCAGCAGCGAATATACAGGGGGTAGGGGAAACACCATATATTTT. It specifies CASSEYTGGRGNTIYF.